These 19 T cell receptor beta chains share one sample of origin, sequenced in a study of blood T cell repertoires in COVID-19. Using immunoSEQ multiplex PCR, the repertoire was profiled, and TCRdb retains in-frame clones only, with some absent. Counted here are about 140,000 clones, 84% occurring once; the ten biggest clones make up 1.5% to 2%. Sequenced material: PBMCs or T cells enriched from blood (not recorded which). These TCRs come from a woman aged 18-30 years who had been exposed to COVID-19.

The chain carries TRBV16 and TRBJ2-7, with 7 positions matching TRBD1. Trimming removed 6 bases from V and 2 bases from J; junction bases left unmatched: 7. The germline CDR1 and CDR2 sequences are KGHSY and FQNENV. The CDR3 sequence is 14 residues long. The CDR3 reads CASSLGTVTYEQYF. In DNA form, the CDR3 reads TGTGCCAGCAGTCTCGGGACAGTCACCTACGAGCAGTACTTC.

This chain connects TRBV5-4 to TRBJ2-2; D remains unclear. Trimming removed 1 base from V and 4 bases from J, with 11 bases in between. Germline lookup yields CDR1 SGHNT and CDR2 YYREEE (reference sequence). This CDR3 has 15 residues. In DNA form, the CDR3 reads TGTGCCAGCAGCTTGACTAAGCTGGGCACCGGGGAGCTGTTTTTT. Translation gives CASSLTKLGTGELFF.

This clone was seen a few times. The chain carries TRBV7-9 and TRBJ2-7, with D maybe TRBD1 (6 bases). The CDR3 runs 14 residues. Germline V CDR1 and CDR2: SEHNR, FQNEAQ (reference sequence). Trimming removed 5 bases at V and 3 bases at J, with 14 bases between. The CDR3 DNA sequence: TGTGCCAGCAGCACAGGGAGTTGGCTCTACGAGCAGTACTTC. Its protein is CASSTGSWLYEQYF.

The chain uses TRBV4-1 and TRBJ1-2; 9 bases are shared with TRBD1. The CDR3 has 17 amino acids. V trimming: 0 bases; J trimming: 4 bases; junction bases outside the gene matches: 9. Per the germline V gene, CDR1 is MGHRA and CDR2 is YSYEKL. CDR3: CASSQDPGTGQGYGYTF. Written as DNA, the CDR3 is TGCGCCAGCAGCCAAGATCCCGGGACAGGGCAGGGCTATGGCTACACCTTC.

The chain combines TRBV7-2 with TRBJ2-7, with D perhaps matching TRBD1 (5 bases). V gave up 2 bases and J gave up 0 bases, with 11 bases separating them. The CDR3 extends over 15 amino acids. Per germline, CDR1 SGHTA and CDR2 FQGNSA. The CDR3 loop reads CASSLTGSSSYEQYF. CDR3 DNA sequence: TGTGCCAGCAGCTTAACAGGTTCAAGCTCCTACGAGCAGTACTTC. Full variable domain (remainder filled in from reference TRBV7-2 and TRBJ2-7): GAGVSQSPSNKVTEKGKDVELRCDPISGHTALYWYRQSLGQGLEFLIYFQGNSAPDKSGLPSDRFSAERTGGSVSTLTIQRTQQEDSAVYLCASSLTGSSSYEQYFGPGTRLTVT.

The chain links TRBV4-2 to TRBJ2-5; TRBD2 matches 7 bases. Germline CDR1 and CDR2: LGHNA and YNFKEQ. This CDR3 spans 16 amino acids. J was trimmed by 4 bases and V by 0 bases; bases with no gene match: 8. The CDR3 DNA sequence: TGTGCCAGCAGCCAAGATGGAAGCGCGGGAGTAGAGACCCAGTACTTC. It translates to CASSQDGSAGVETQYF.

The J gene is TRBJ1-5, the V gene TRBV28; tentative D call: TRBD1 (5 bases). The CDR3 sequence is 15 residues long. The germline CDR1 and CDR2 sequences are MDHEN and SYDVKM. Between the trimmed V and J ends, which lost 6 bases and 0 bases, there was a span of 12 bases. The CDR3 coding sequence is TGTGCCAGCAGAGGGGTTAGCTATAGCAATCAGCCCCAGCATTTT. This encodes CASRGVSYSNQPQHF.

The chain combines TRBV7-2 with TRBJ2-6; D possibly corresponds to TRBD1 (5 bases). The CDR3 is 15 residues long. The ends were cut back, 1 base at V and 2 bases at J, with 6 bases in the middle. Germline CDR1 is SGHTA and CDR2 is FQGNSA. The CDR3 DNA follows: TGTGCCAGCAGCTTAGGCAGGGCTGGGGCCAACGTCCTGACTTTC. It yields the protein CASSLGRAGANVLTF.

This rearrangement joins TRBV12-3 or TRBV12-4 to TRBJ2-7; 9 bases are shared with TRBD1. The V segment lost 6 bases and the J segment 5 bases; nucleotides outside the gene matches: 2. There are 12 residues in the CDR3. For the CDR3, the DNA is TGTGCCAGCAGCGGGACAGGGAACGAGCAGTACTTC. Protein product: CASSGTGNEQYF.

V is TRBV4-1 and J is TRBJ1-5; 7 nucleotides agree with TRBD1. After removal of 4 bases from V and 0 bases from J, the junction contained 9 bases not matched to a gene. Germline V gene sequence: CDR1 MGHRA, CDR2 YSYEKL. The CDR3 loop spans 17 amino acids. The CDR3 protein is CASSRTGTDYSNQPQHF. In nucleotides, the CDR3 is TGCGCCAGCAGCCGTACCGGGACAGATTATAGCAATCAGCCCCAGCATTTT.

The chain links TRBV3-1 (or the pseudogene TRBV3-2) to TRBJ1-6, with 7 bases that match TRBD1. Germline values: CDR1 LGHDT, CDR2 YNNKEL (reference sequence). This CDR3 has 16 residues. The trim removed 2 bases at V and 7 bases at J, leaving 8 bases unmatched. DNA for the CDR3: TGTGCCAGCAGCCAACCCGGACAGGTTCGGAATTCACCCCTCCACTTT. It codes for CASSQPGQVRNSPLHF.

This sequence joins TRBV29-1 and TRBJ2-5; 8 bases are shared with TRBD2. There are 14 residues in the CDR3. Trimming cost V 0 bases and J 5 bases; bases outside gene matches: 5. Germline V gene sequence: CDR1 SQVTM, CDR2 ANQGSEA. CDR3 nucleotides: TGCAGCGTTGAAGATCGTGGACTAGCCGAGACCCAGTACTTC. Translation gives CSVEDRGLAETQYF.

This clone appeared once. This chain links TRBV19 with TRBJ1-1; the D gene is possibly TRBD1 (5 bases). The CDR3 has 13 amino acids. V was trimmed by 8 bases and J by 3 bases, leaving 13 bases between them. CDR1 and CDR2 from the germline V gene are LNHDA and SQIVND (reference sequence). Written as DNA, the CDR3 is TGTGCCAGTCGACCTTGGGGGGACACTGAAGCTTTCTTT. Amino acids: CASRPWGDTEAFF.

The DNA for the CDR3 is TGTGCAAGTCGCCCCCTACAGAAATCTCCCTACGAGCAGTACTTC. It is translated as CASRPLQKSPYEQYF. This chain joins TRBV12-2 and TRBJ2-7; the table's D gene call, TRBD1, was not cross checked with the DNA. TRBV12-2 is termed a pseudogene. The CDR3 is 15 amino acids.

This rearrangement joins TRBV10-2 to TRBJ2-7, with 15 bases that match TRBD2. This CDR3 has 16 amino acids. CDR1 is WSHSY and CDR2 is SAAADI in the germline V gene. V lost 3 bases to trimming and J lost 5 bases; unmatched junction nucleotides: 5. Here the CDR3 DNA reads TGCGCCAGCAGTGAAGGGACTAGCGGGAGGAACGACGAGCAGTACTTC. It translates to CASSEGTSGRNDEQYF.

The chain combines TRBV18 with TRBJ1-5; D not resolved. V was pared by 1 base and J by 5 bases, with 21 bases between. Germline V CDR1 and CDR2: KGHSH, LQKENI. This CDR3 spans 18 amino acids. The CDR3 DNA reads as TGTGCCAGCTCACCACTTGCCCCCCAACCACTAATTCATCAGCCCCAGCATTTT. It specifies CASSPLAPQPLIHQPQHF.

This clone was seen more than once but under ten times. The CDR3 loop reads CASSLIGGGETQYF. CDR3 nucleotides: TGTGCCAGCAGCTTAATTGGGGGCGGAGAGACCCAGTACTTC. This chain connects TRBV7-3 to TRBJ2-5; D perhaps matches TRBD1 (6 bases). The CDR3 covers 14 residues. Trimming left V 1 base short and J 4 bases short, with 10 bases between. CDR1 SGHTA and CDR2 FQGTGA come from the germline V gene. The full variable domain, with the rest looked up from reference TRBV7-3 and TRBJ2-5, is GAGVSQTPSNKVTEKGKYVELRCDPISGHTALYWYRQSLGQGPEFLIYFQGTGAADDSGLPNDRFFAVRPEGSVSTLKIQRTERGDSAVYLCASSLIGGGETQYFGPGTRLLVL.

The chain combines TRBV5-1 with TRBJ2-7, with D unclear. Trimming took off 0 bases at V and 3 bases at J, with 10 bases between the two ends. The CDR3 is made up of 14 amino acids. Germline V gives CDR1 SGHRS, CDR2 YFSETQ. CDR3 in amino acids: CASSLGQANYEQYF. The CDR3 bases are TGCGCCAGCAGCTTGGGACAAGCCAACTACGAGCAGTACTTC. Drawing the rest from reference TRBV5-1 and TRBJ2-7, the complete variable domain is KAGVTQTPRYLIKTRGQQVTLSCSPISGHRSVSWYQQTPGQGLQFLFEYFSETQRNKGNFPGRFSGRQFSNSRSEMNVSTLELGDSALYLCASSLGQANYEQYFGPGTRLTVT.

The rearrangement links TRBV27 to TRBJ2-3, with 8 bases fitting TRBD1. CDR1 and CDR2 (germline): MNHEY, SMNVEV (reference sequence). The junction had 6 bases not matched to a gene; V was cut back by 8 bases and J by 2 bases. The CDR3 loop spans 14 amino acids. The CDR3 spells CASADRESTDTQYF. In DNA form, the CDR3 reads TGTGCCAGCGCGGACAGGGAGTCCACAGATACGCAGTATTTT.